What follows are 28 T cell receptor beta chains derived from one specimen sequenced in a study of blood T cell repertoires in COVID-19. Some clones are missing from TCRdb's copy, which holds only in-frame ones; the method was immunoSEQ multiplex PCR. The sample holds roughly 500,000 clones, 80% to 90% seen once. Sequenced input: peripheral blood. These TCRs come from a human donor in a cohort sampled during active COVID-19.

V is TRBV5-4 and J is TRBJ2-1; 8 bases agree with TRBD2. Trimming removed 4 bases from V and 0 bases from J; junction bases left unmatched: 6. The germline V gene encodes CDR1 SGHNT and CDR2 YYREEE (reference sequence). The CDR3 contains 16 residues. CDR3 region: CASSTYSGNSYNEQFF. The CDR3 DNA reads as TGTGCCAGCAGCACTTATAGCGGGAACTCCTACAATGAGCAGTTCTTC.

The rearrangement uses TRBV3-1 (or the pseudogene TRBV3-2) and TRBJ2-7, with 8 bases lining up with TRBD1. V trimming: 9 bases; J trimming: 0 bases; junction bases outside the gene matches: 10. Germline CDR1 and CDR2: LGHDT and YNNKEL (reference sequence). CDR3 length: 15 amino acids. CDR3 nucleotide sequence: TGTGCCAGTAGTCGGGACAGGAGAGCCTCCTACGAGCAGTACTTC. As protein: CASSRDRRASYEQYF.

Comments on this clone: Different DNA sequences within this sample yield the same CDR3. V gene TRBV19 combines with J gene TRBJ1-1; D unresolved. Germline CDR1 and CDR2: LNHDA and SQIVND (reference sequence). V lost 3 bases and J lost 4, with 12 bases in between. The CDR3 loop spans 14 amino acids. This chain's CDR3 is CASSILGRGTEAFF. The DNA of the CDR3 is TGTGCCAGTAGTATTTTGGGCCGGGGCACTGAAGCTTTCTTT.

This chain uses TRBV6-4 with TRBJ2-3; 8 nucleotides line up with TRBD2. Germline V CDR1 and CDR2: MRHNA, SNTAGT. The V and J ends lost 2 bases and 3 bases, in that order; junction bases with no gene match: 4. The CDR3 is 15 residues long. The chain's CDR3 is CASSDGSGRTDTQYF. The CDR3 region has the DNA TGTGCCAGCAGTGACGGCAGCGGGAGAACAGATACGCAGTATTTT.

V and J are TRBV2 and TRBJ2-7; 7 bases are shared with TRBD1. This CDR3 comprises 12 residues. The V gene's germline CDR1 is SNHLY and CDR2 FYNNEI. The junction had 9 bases not matched to a gene; V was cut back by 10 bases and J by 6 bases. The CDR3 coding sequence is TGTGCCATAGACAGACAGGGAACCGAGCAGTACTTC. It specifies CAIDRQGTEQYF.

V and J are TRBV24-1 and TRBJ1-1, with D unresolved. Germline lookup yields CDR1 KGHDR and CDR2 SFDVKD. The CDR3 totals 18 residues. V was shortened by 5 bases and J by 3 bases, with 24 bases between the two germline ends. This chain's CDR3 is CATSVESRLREADTEAFF. DNA for the CDR3: TGTGCCACCAGTGTAGAATCTAGATTACGTGAGGCGGACACTGAAGCTTTCTTT.

The chain combines TRBV7-9 with TRBJ2-3; the D gene is possibly TRBD1 (5 bases). Trimming cost V 3 bases and J 4 bases, with 17 bases left between them. The CDR3 consists of 16 residues. Germline-derived CDR1 and CDR2 are SEHNR and FQNEAQ (reference sequence). Here the CDR3 reads CASSLGQGRAADTQYF. The CDR3 DNA follows: TGTGCCAGCAGCTTGGGGCAGGGAAGGGCGGCAGATACGCAGTATTTT. Based on the CDR3 plus reference TRBV7-9 and TRBJ2-3, the full variable domain is DTGVSQNPRHKITKRGQNVTFRCDPISEHNRLYWYRQTLGQGPEFLTYFQNEAQLEKSRLLSDRFSAERPKGSFSTLEIQRTEQGDSAMYLCASSLGQGRAADTQYFGPGTRLTVL.

This clone was found a few times. V and J are TRBV2 and TRBJ2-6; the match to TRBD2 covers 9 bases. V lost 7 bases to trimming and J lost 2 bases; unmatched junction nucleotides: 6. There are 16 residues in the CDR3. Germline V CDR1 and CDR2: SNHLY, FYNNEI. The CDR3 DNA sequence: TGTGCCAGCAACGGGTTAGCGGGAGCTGGGGCCAACGTCCTGACTTTC. Amino acids: CASNGLAGAGANVLTF. Full variable domain (rest looked up from reference TRBV2 and TRBJ2-6): EPEVTQTPSHQVTQMGQEVILRCVPISNHLYFYWYRQILGQKVEFLVSFYNNEISEKSEIFDDQFSVERPDGSNFTLKIRSTKLEDSAMYFCASNGLAGAGANVLTFGAGSRLTVL.

The gene calls are TRBV4-1 and TRBJ2-2; 8 bases map to TRBD2. This CDR3 spans 16 amino acids. In germline, CDR1 is MGHRA, CDR2 YSYEKL. With 3 bases clipped from V and 3 bases from J, the junction kept 6 bases outside the gene matches. As DNA, the CDR3 is TGCGCCAGCAGCCAGGGTGCTAGCGGGTACACCGGGGAGCTGTTTTTT. Protein sequence: CASSQGASGYTGELFF.

This clone was seen more than once but under ten times. This chain links TRBV6-6 with TRBJ1-5; D not certain. Trimming cost V 2 bases and J 7 bases, with 12 bases left between them. The CDR3 extends over 14 amino acids. Germline CDR1 and CDR2: MNHNY and SVGAGI (reference sequence). The CDR3 DNA reads as TGTGCCAGCAGTTACCCGGGAGTCGGACAGCCCCAGCATTTT. Amino acid sequence: CASSYPGVGQPQHF.

The rearrangement links TRBV28 to TRBJ2-7; 16 nucleotides line up with TRBD2. J lost 0 bases, V lost 2 bases, and 4 bases had no gene match. Looked up from germline, CDR1 is MDHEN and CDR2 is SYDVKM. The CDR3 totals 18 residues. The CDR3 region has the DNA TGTGCCAGCAGTTTAGCGGGACTAGCGGGAGGGGGCTCCTACGAGCAGTACTTC. Translated, it gives CASSLAGLAGGGSYEQYF.

This clone was picked up a small number of times. The chain is built from TRBV11-2 and TRBJ1-6; 9 bases line up with TRBD1. Trimming took 5 bases from V and 7 from J; bases not matched to a gene: 9. Germline V lookup: CDR1 SGHAT, CDR2 FQNNGV. This CDR3 comprises 16 residues. The CDR3 region is CASSHNRGPGNSPLHF. CDR3 in DNA: TGTGCCAGCAGCCACAACAGGGGGCCTGGGAATTCACCCCTCCACTTT. Complete variable domain (other parts from reference TRBV11-2 and TRBJ1-6): EAGVAQSPRYKIIEKRQSVAFWCNPISGHATLYWYQQILGQGPKLLIQFQNNGVVDDSQLPKDRFSAERLKGVDSTLKIQPAKLEDSAVYLCASSHNRGPGNSPLHFGNGTRLTVT.

The chain employs TRBV2 and TRBJ1-5; D gene unclear. Trimming took off 6 bases at V and 0 bases at J, with 6 bases between the two ends. The CDR3 extends over 13 amino acids. CDR1 and CDR2 from the germline V gene are SNHLY and FYNNEI. CDR3 DNA: TGTGCCAGCAGAGACTATAGCAATCAGCCCCAGCATTTT. It codes for CASRDYSNQPQHF. Full variable domain (remainder filled in from reference TRBV2 and TRBJ1-5): EPEVTQTPSHQVTQMGQEVILRCVPISNHLYFYWYRQILGQKVEFLVSFYNNEISEKSEIFDDQFSVERPDGSNFTLKIRSTKLEDSAMYFCASRDYSNQPQHFGDGTRLSIL.

The genes are TRBV7-2 and TRBJ1-3; D gene uncertain. The CDR3 extends over 15 amino acids. Germline-derived CDR1 and CDR2 are SGHTA and FQGNSA. The V end lost 5 bases, the J end lost 0 bases, and 11 bases lay between the germline ends. CDR3 sequence (DNA): TGTGCCAGCAGCACATCGGACTTCTCTGGAAACACCATATATTTT. Amino acids: CASSTSDFSGNTIYF.

This clone was observed once. The chain employs TRBV30 and TRBJ1-1; weak D call: TRBD1 (5 bases). Per germline, CDR1 GTSNPN and CDR2 SVGIG (reference sequence). This CDR3 has 13 amino acids. V was pared by 3 bases and J by 1 base, with 9 bases between. DNA of the CDR3: TGTGCCTGGAGGTTGACAGAGAACACTGAAGCTTTCTTT. Encoded protein: CAWRLTENTEAFF. The full variable domain, its missing parts supplied by reference TRBV30 and TRBJ1-1, is SQTIHQWPATLVQPVGSPLSLECTVEGTSNPNLYWYRQAAGRGLQLLFYSVGIGQISSEVPQNLSASRPQDRQFILSSKKLLLSDSGFYLCAWRLTENTEAFFGQGTRLTVV.

CDR3 amino acids: CAISESEGATGYTF. The CDR3 DNA sequence: TGTGCCATCAGTGAGTCGGAGGGGGCGACTGGCTACACCTTC. This chain connects TRBV10-3 to TRBJ1-2, with 7 bases that match TRBD1. The CDR3 runs to 14 residues. Losses at the gene ends were 0 bases for V and 7 bases for J; bases not matched to a gene: 5. Germline CDR1 is ENHRY and CDR2 is SYGVKD.

The chain couples TRBV5-6 to TRBJ2-1; D is possibly TRBD1 (5 bases). The CDR3 runs 16 residues. V gave up 0 bases and J gave up 8 bases, with 18 bases separating them. CDR1 and CDR2 (germline): SGHDT, YYEEEE. CDR3 region: CASSLAWQGNIDEQFF. DNA for the CDR3: TGTGCCAGCAGCTTGGCATGGCAGGGTAACATCGATGAGCAGTTCTTC. Filled out from reference TRBV5-6 and TRBJ2-1, the complete variable domain reads DAGVTQSPTHLIKTRGQQVTLRCSPKSGHDTVSWYQQALGQGPQFIFQYYEEEERQRGNFPDRFSGHQFPNYSSELNVNALLLGDSALYLCASSLAWQGNIDEQFFGPGTRLTVL.

Here the CDR3 reads CASGGGINEQFF. The CDR3 DNA follows: TGTGCCAGCGGCGGAGGGATCAATGAGCAGTTCTTC. This chain joins TRBV28 and TRBJ2-1; tentative D call: TRBD2 (6 bases). The V and J ends lost 8 bases and 6 bases respectively, with 11 bases between them. Per the germline V gene, CDR1 is MDHEN and CDR2 is SYDVKM. The CDR3 is made up of 12 amino acids.

The DNA of the CDR3 is TGTGCCAGCAGCGCGATGTCTGGGGGCGGGGGACAGTACTTC. Encoded protein: CASSAMSGGGGQYF. This sequence joins TRBV9 and TRBJ2-7, with D possibly being TRBD2 (7 bases). The V and J ends lost 3 bases and 10 bases respectively, with 20 bases between them. Germline CDR1 and CDR2: SGDLS and YYNGEE. The CDR3 has 14 residues.

There are many counts of this clone. V usage is TRBV24-1 and J usage is TRBJ2-5; 12 nucleotides line up with TRBD1. The junction had 2 bases not matched to a gene; V was cut back by 4 bases and J by 3 bases. The CDR3 sequence is 15 residues long. Looked up from germline, CDR1 is KGHDR and CDR2 is SFDVKD. CDR3 nucleotides: TGTGCCACCAGTGAGGGGACAGGGGGCAAAGAGACCCAGTACTTC. Translation gives CATSEGTGGKETQYF.

The V call is TRBV7-2, the J call TRBJ2-1; 7 bases map to TRBD2. Germline assignment: CDR1 SGHTA and CDR2 FQGNSA. There are 15 residues in the CDR3. The J segment lost 3 bases and the V segment lost 0 bases, leaving 2 bases of the junction unmatched. The chain's CDR3 is CASSLAGGNYNEQFF. The CDR3 DNA reads as TGTGCCAGCAGCTTAGCGGGAGGGAACTACAATGAGCAGTTCTTC.

The CDR3 region is CAWSVGGTGELFF. CDR3 coding DNA: TGTGCCTGGAGTGTAGGGGGCACCGGGGAGCTGTTTTTT. This sequence joins TRBV30 and TRBJ2-2; a weak D match, TRBD1 (6 bases). Germline loops: CDR1 GTSNPN, CDR2 SVGIG (reference sequence). Trimming stripped 0 bases from V and 4 bases from J, with 6 bases between. This CDR3 is built from 13 residues. Combining the CDR3 with reference TRBV30 and TRBJ2-2 gives the whole variable domain SQTIHQWPATLVQPVGSPLSLECTVEGTSNPNLYWYRQAAGRGLQLLFYSVGIGQISSEVPQNLSASRPQDRQFILSSKKLLLSDSGFYLCAWSVGGTGELFFGEGSRLTVL.

This clone was found once. The genes are TRBV7-2 and TRBJ1-5; D may be TRBD1 (5 bases). This CDR3 has 14 residues. The V gene lost 1 base and the J gene lost 4 bases, with 8 bases spanning the gap. From germline, CDR1 is SGHTA and CDR2 FQGNSA. CDR3 in amino acids: CASSLDRKNQPQHF. CDR3 bases: TGTGCCAGCAGCTTAGACAGGAAGAATCAGCCCCAGCATTTT.

The chain joins TRBV7-2 to TRBJ2-4; D is undetermined. CDR1 and CDR2 from the germline V gene are SGHTA and FQGNSA. V lost 5 bases and J lost 3, with 11 bases in between. The CDR3 contains 14 residues. The CDR3 is CASSLLPDKNIQYF. The CDR3 DNA sequence: TGTGCCAGCAGCCTACTACCAGACAAAAACATTCAGTACTTC.

J is TRBJ2-1 and V is TRBV19; 10 bases line up with TRBD2. Germline assignment: CDR1 LNHDA and CDR2 SQIVND (reference sequence). After removal of 6 bases from V and 0 bases from J, the junction contained 5 bases not matched to a gene. This CDR3 has 16 residues. CDR3 DNA sequence: TGTGCCAGTAGAGTGGCTAGCGGGAGCTCCTACAATGAGCAGTTCTTC. It yields the protein CASRVASGSSYNEQFF.

V is TRBV7-8 and J is TRBJ1-2; D may be TRBD1 (6 bases). V dropped 1 base and J dropped 9 bases, with 15 bases sitting between them. The CDR3 is made up of 14 amino acids. Germline-derived CDR1 and CDR2 are SGHVS and FQNEAQ. The CDR3 region is CASSLEPGVDRYTF. In DNA, the CDR3 is TGTGCCAGCAGCTTAGAGCCAGGGGTAGATCGCTACACCTTC.

This clone appeared once. The chain couples TRBV2 to TRBJ1-5; 7 bases match TRBD1. The CDR3 runs to 15 residues. Trimming removed 7 bases from V and 3 bases from J; junction bases left unmatched: 9. Germline V gene sequence: CDR1 SNHLY, CDR2 FYNNEI. The DNA of the CDR3 is TGTGCCAGCAAGGGGGCAGATACCAACAATCAGCCCCAGCATTTT. It is translated as CASKGADTNNQPQHF.

The chain is built from TRBV28 and TRBJ2-5; 13 bases map to TRBD2. Germline-derived CDR1 and CDR2 are MDHEN and SYDVKM. Trimming cost V 5 bases and J 1 base; bases outside gene matches: 1. This CDR3 has 15 residues. The CDR3 reads CASSRLAGGQETQYF. CDR3 bases: TGTGCCAGCAGTCGACTAGCGGGGGGCCAAGAGACCCAGTACTTC.